This is a list of T cell receptor beta chains from one sample in a study of identical twins. TCRdb analysed the 5' RACE reads with MiXCR anew, one entry per CDR3 protein. Of more than 650,000 distinct CDR3 sequences listed, around 6% are singletons. The sequenced material came from naive T cells sorted from blood. The receptors come from a man younger than 30 in good health. Each CDR3 is given with its conserved first and last residue. The order of the fields is J gene, D gene, clone size, V gene, CDR3 DNA, CDR3 protein. The D gene is left open where the match is weak. Only some rows state a clone size, as once, few, many or a class for expanded clones.

TRBJ2-7 NA many TRBV7-2 TGTGCCAGCAGGTTGTCCCGGGTAAGCTCCTACGAGCAGTACTTC CASRLSRVSSYEQYF
TRBJ2-7 TRBD2 few TRBV7-6 TGTGCCAGCAGCCCCGGGACTAGCGGGAGTGCCTACGAGCAGTACTTC CASSPGTSGSAYEQYF
TRBJ2-1 TRBD2 NA TRBV4-3 TGCGCCAGCAGCCCCCAAAGGGGAGGGACTGCCCACAATGAGCAGTTCTTC CASSPQRGGTAHNEQFF
TRBJ1-5 NA NA TRBV15 TGTGCCACCAGCAGAGATCACAGTCAGCCCCAGCATTTT CATSRDHSQPQHF
TRBJ1-1 NA many TRBV12-3/TRBV12-4 TGTGCCAGCAACGAACAGGTGAACACTGAAGCTTTCTTT CASNEQVNTEAFF
TRBJ1-4 NA many TRBV5-1 TGCGCCAGCAGCCGACAGAACCCAACTAATGAAAAACTGTTTTTT CASSRQNPTNEKLFF
TRBJ1-6 NA NA TRBV12-3/TRBV12-4 TGTGCCAGCAGTTTAGGTTTTGGTGCCATTTATTCACCCCTCCACTTT CASSLGFGAIYSPLHF
TRBJ2-1 NA NA TRBV3-1 TGTGCCAGCGGGAGGACACTTACACCTTATGAGCAGTTCTTC CASGRTLTPYEQFF
TRBJ1-2 NA NA TRBV27 TGTGCCAGCAGTCCCCCCGGGGCGCGGGGCTACACCTTC CASSPPGARGYTF
TRBJ2-3 NA few TRBV5-1 TGCGCCAGCAGCTCTCGACAGAATACAGATACGCAGTATTTT CASSSRQNTDTQYF
TRBJ2-7 TRBD2 many TRBV28 TGTGCCAGCACACGACTAGCGGGAGACGAGCAGTACTTC CASTRLAGDEQYF
TRBJ2-1 NA many TRBV12-3/TRBV12-4 TGTGCCAGCAGTTTAGATTCGGATGAGCAGTTCTTC CASSLDSDEQFF
TRBJ2-7 NA few TRBV12-3/TRBV12-4 TGTGCCAGCAGTTTTCTATTCGGGGTCCACGAGCAGTACTTC CASSFLFGVHEQYF
TRBJ2-3 NA many TRBV29-1 TGCAGCGTTGACCCGGTGGCAGATACGCAGTATTTT CSVDPVADTQYF
TRBJ2-1 TRBD2 NA TRBV24-1 TGTGCCACCAGTGATTTTTCGGCGGGAGCTCTTTCCGGTGAGCAGTTCTTC CATSDFSAGALSGEQFF
TRBJ2-1 NA many TRBV12-3/TRBV12-4 TGTGCCAGCAGTTTGACCGCCGGGAGTGAGCAGTTCTTC CASSLTAGSEQFF
TRBJ1-1 NA many TRBV28 TGTGCCAGCAGTACCGACCGAATGAACACTGAAGCTTTCTTT CASSTDRMNTEAFF
TRBJ1-1 NA many TRBV12-3/TRBV12-4 TGTGCCAGCAGCGTCTGGGGCGAAGCTTTCTTT CASSVWGEAFF
TRBJ2-1 NA NA TRBV12-3/TRBV12-4 TGTGCCAGCAGTTTAGGCTTGGCCAGACCAAACAATGAGCAGTTCTTC CASSLGLARPNNEQFF
TRBJ2-5 NA few TRBV20-1 TGCAGTGCTAGAGATCCAGGGACAGAGACCCAGTACTTC CSARDPGTETQYF
TRBJ2-2 NA many TRBV25-1 TGTGCCAGCAGTGAATACCGGGGGGCAGCCGGGGAGCTGTTTTTT CASSEYRGAAGELFF
TRBJ2-7 NA many TRBV12-3/TRBV12-4 TGTGCCAGCTCTCCTCCCCCCTCCTACGAGCAGTACTTC CASSPPPSYEQYF
TRBJ2-5 TRBD2 many TRBV4-1 TGCGCCAGCAGCCAAGATCAAGGGACTAGCCAAGAGACCCAGTACTTC CASSQDQGTSQETQYF
TRBJ1-5 TRBD1 many TRBV12-3/TRBV12-4 TGTGCCAGCAGTCTTCAAACCGGGACAGGGTTTCCGGAGCCCCAGCATTTT CASSLQTGTGFPEPQHF
TRBJ2-1 TRBD2 few TRBV5-1 TGCGCCAGCAGCCCCGGCGGACTAGCGGGAGACAATGAGCAGTTCTTC CASSPGGLAGDNEQFF
TRBJ2-1 TRBD2 many TRBV24-1 TGTGCCACCAGCGGGACTAGCGGGGGACATGAGCAGTTCTTC CATSGTSGGHEQFF
TRBJ2-3 NA many TRBV28 TGTGCCAGCAGTCGCCAGATATCTAGCACAGATACGCAGTATTTT CASSRQISSTDTQYF
TRBJ1-6 NA many TRBV12-3/TRBV12-4 TGTGCCAGCAGTTTAGGCAGGGTACATTCACCCCTCCACTTT CASSLGRVHSPLHF
TRBJ2-5 NA few TRBV6-6 TGTGCCAGCACGGCGGGAATCGTGGAGACCCAGTACTTC CASTAGIVETQYF
TRBJ2-1 NA many TRBV20-1 TGCAGTGCTAGACCCTGGGGACGACCAGAGCAGTTCTTC CSARPWGRPEQFF
TRBJ1-4 NA many TRBV20-1 TGCAGTGCTAGCCCTGACGGCACTAATGAAAAACTGTTTTTT CSASPDGTNEKLFF
TRBJ2-3 TRBD2 many TRBV24-1 TGTGCCACCAGTGGCGTCCCTGTATCGGCCTTAGCGGGAGTGAGCACAGATACGCAGTATTTT CATSGVPVSALAGVSTDTQYF
TRBJ1-6 TRBD1 many TRBV10-3 TGTGCCATCAGAGGACAGGCTGATTCACCCCTCCACTTT CAIRGQADSPLHF
TRBJ1-4 TRBD1 few TRBV7-9 TGTGCCAGCAGCAAAGCACCGACAGGGCCTCCCGAAAAACTGTTTTTT CASSKAPTGPPEKLFF
TRBJ2-5 NA many TRBV10-3 TGTGCCATCAGGGGGGAACCAGAGACCCAGTACTTC CAIRGEPETQYF
TRBJ2-2 TRBD1 few TRBV3-1 TGTGCCAGCAGCCAAGTAGGACACAGGGGCATCGGGGAGCTGTTTTTT CASSQVGHRGIGELFF
TRBJ2-3 NA NA TRBV20-1 TGCAGTGGCAACAACGGAGGGCTAAGCACAGATACGCAGTATTTT CSGNNGGLSTDTQYF
TRBJ2-3 TRBD1 few TRBV5-1 TGCGCCAGCTACGCGGGACAGGGAACTGATACGCAGTATTTT CASYAGQGTDTQYF
TRBJ2-1 NA few TRBV24-1 TGTGCCACCAGTGACTCCGGAACGGGACCCGCGTGGAATGAGCAGTTCTTC CATSDSGTGPAWNEQFF
TRBJ1-2 NA many TRBV27 TGTGCCAGCAGTCCGACATGGGAGGCCCTCTATGGCTACACCTTC CASSPTWEALYGYTF
TRBJ2-2 NA few TRBV4-2 TGTGCCAGCAGCCAACTGGGGAACACCGGGGAGCTGTTTTTT CASSQLGNTGELFF
TRBJ2-7 TRBD1 NA TRBV25-1 TGTGCCAGCAGGCTTTCTCTACAGGGGGCCGACGAGCAGTACTTC CASRLSLQGADEQYF
TRBJ1-5 NA NA TRBV18 TGTGCCAGCTCACTCAACCAAAATCAGCCCCAGCATTTT CASSLNQNQPQHF
TRBJ2-1 NA many TRBV5-1 TGCGCCAGCAGCTTGGAGGCAGGGGTGACCTACAATGAGCAGTTCTTC CASSLEAGVTYNEQFF
TRBJ1-6 NA many TRBV12-3/TRBV12-4 TGTGCCAGCAGTAACAGGGTTTTTGGTCCCCTCCACTTT CASSNRVFGPLHF